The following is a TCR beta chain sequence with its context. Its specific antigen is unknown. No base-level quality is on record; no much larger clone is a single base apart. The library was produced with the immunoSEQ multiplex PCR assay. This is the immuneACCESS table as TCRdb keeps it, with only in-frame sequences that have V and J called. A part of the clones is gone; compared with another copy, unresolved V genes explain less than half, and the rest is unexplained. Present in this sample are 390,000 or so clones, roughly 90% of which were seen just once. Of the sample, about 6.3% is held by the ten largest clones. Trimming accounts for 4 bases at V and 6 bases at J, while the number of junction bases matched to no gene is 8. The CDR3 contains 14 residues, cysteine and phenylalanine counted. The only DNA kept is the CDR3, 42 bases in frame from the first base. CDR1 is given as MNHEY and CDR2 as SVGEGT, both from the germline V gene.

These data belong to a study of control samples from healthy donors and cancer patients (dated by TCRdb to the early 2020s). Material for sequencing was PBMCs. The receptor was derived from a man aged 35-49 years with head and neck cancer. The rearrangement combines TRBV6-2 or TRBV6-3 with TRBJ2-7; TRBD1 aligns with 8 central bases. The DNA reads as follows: TGTGCCAGCAGTTTGACTGGACAGGGAGGCGAGCAGTACTTC. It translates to CASSLTGQGGEQYF.